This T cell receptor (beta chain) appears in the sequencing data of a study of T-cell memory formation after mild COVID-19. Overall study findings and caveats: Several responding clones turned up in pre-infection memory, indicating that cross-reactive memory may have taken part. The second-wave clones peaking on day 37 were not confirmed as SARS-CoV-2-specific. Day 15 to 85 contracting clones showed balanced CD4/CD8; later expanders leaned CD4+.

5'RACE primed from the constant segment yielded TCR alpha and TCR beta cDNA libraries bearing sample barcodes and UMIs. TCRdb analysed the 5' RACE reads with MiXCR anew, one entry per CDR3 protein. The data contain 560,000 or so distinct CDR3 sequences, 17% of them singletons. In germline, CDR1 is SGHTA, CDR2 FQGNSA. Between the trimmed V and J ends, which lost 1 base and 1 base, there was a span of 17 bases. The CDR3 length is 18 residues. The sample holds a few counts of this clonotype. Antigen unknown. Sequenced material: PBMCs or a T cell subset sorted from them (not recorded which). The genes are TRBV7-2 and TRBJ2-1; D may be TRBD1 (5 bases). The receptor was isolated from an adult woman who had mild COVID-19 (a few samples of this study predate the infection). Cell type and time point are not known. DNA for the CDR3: TGTGCCAGCAGCTTAGGGCAGGGTAGGGGTATTTCCTACAATGAGCAGTTCTTC. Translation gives CASSLGQGRGISYNEQFF.